Listed below are T cell receptor beta chains from one sample, sequenced in a study of spatial heterogeneity in lung cancer. TCRdb re-called the 5' RACE reads with MiXCR, one entry per CDR3 protein. The sample contains tens of thousands of distinct CDR3 sequences, roughly an eighth of which appear only once. Here the sequenced sample was PBMCs, taken at surgery. The receptor source for this set is a male donor with early-stage non-small cell lung cancer. CDR3s include the opening cysteine and the closing phenylalanine or tryptophan. A D gene is named only where the DNA matches it firmly. Size is stated for part of the rows, as once, few or many counts, or as a class when the clone is expanded.

few,TRBJ2-2,TRBV28,NA,CASSLGRDPTGELFF,TGTGCCAGCAGTTTAGGTCGGGACCCCACCGGGGAGCTGTTTTTT
few,TRBJ2-5,TRBV7-2,NA,CASSPNGVGETQYF,TGTGCCAGCAGCCCCAACGGGGTGGGGGAGACCCAGTACTTC
NA,TRBJ1-6,TRBV20-1,NA,CSARATPRRGGHLRDNSPLHF,TGCAGTGCTAGAGCCACCCCCCGGAGAGGAGGCCACCTGAGAGATAATTCACCCCTCCACTTT
few,TRBJ2-7,TRBV6-2/TRBV6-3,NA,CASSYSASTPSYEQYF,TGTGCCAGCAGTTACTCCGCGTCCACTCCAAGCTACGAGCAGTACTTC
NA,TRBJ1-1,TRBV3-1,NA,CASSQEASLGAFF,TGTGCCAGCAGCCAAGAAGCCAGCCTCGGGGCTTTCTTT
NA,TRBJ1-1,TRBV10-1,NA,CASSPSGGVTEAFF,TGCGCCAGCAGCCCCTCCGGGGGCGTAACTGAAGCTTTCTTT
NA,TRBJ2-5,TRBV5-5,NA,CASSPEGEMGETQYF,TGTGCCAGCAGCCCTGAAGGGGAGATGGGCGAGACCCAGTACTTC
few,TRBJ2-3,TRBV12-3/TRBV12-4,NA,CASSLWRGHTDTQYF,TGTGCCAGCAGTTTATGGCGGGGACACACAGATACGCAGTATTTT
few,TRBJ1-5,TRBV10-3,TRBD1,CAIKGAPEQPQHF,TGTGCCATCAAGGGGGCCCCCGAACAGCCCCAGCATTTT
many,TRBJ2-1,TRBV11-2,TRBD2,CASSLSGGAHNEQFF,TGTGCCAGCAGCTTATCCGGGGGGGCACACAATGAGCAGTTCTTC
few,TRBJ2-7,TRBV7-9,NA,CASSVDGPGEQYF,TGTGCCAGCAGCGTGGACGGGCCCGGCGAGCAGTACTTC
many,TRBJ2-3,TRBV29-1,NA,CSVDTTDTQYF,TGCAGCGTTGACACCACAGATACGCAGTATTTT
NA,TRBJ2-1,TRBV4-2,TRBD2,CASSQDVLAANEQFF,TGTGCCAGCAGCCAAGATGTACTAGCGGCCAATGAGCAGTTCTTC
NA,TRBJ2-5,TRBV5-1,NA,CASSLVGSQETQYF,TGCGCCAGCAGCTTGGTCGGCAGCCAAGAGACCCAGTACTTC
many,TRBJ1-1,TRBV5-1,NA,CASSLGQMNTEAFF,TGCGCCAGCAGCTTGGGACAGATGAACACTGAAGCTTTCTTT
few,TRBJ1-2,TRBV12-3/TRBV12-4,NA,CASSLGQSYGYTF,TGTGCCAGCAGTTTGGGGCAGTCTTATGGCTACACCTTC
few,TRBJ2-1,TRBV7-6,NA,CASSSQGTTIDEQFF,TGTGCCAGCAGCTCACAGGGGACTACCATCGATGAGCAGTTCTTC
many,TRBJ2-7,TRBV29-1,NA,CSVEGSYEQYF,TGCAGCGTTGAGGGGTCCTACGAGCAGTACTTC
NA,TRBJ1-1,TRBV13,NA,CASSFGYTEAFF,TGTGCCAGCAGCTTTGGCTACACTGAAGCTTTCTTT
many,TRBJ2-1,TRBV7-8,NA,CASSSTNEQFF,TGTGCCAGCAGTTCGACAAATGAGCAGTTCTTC
many,TRBJ1-1,TRBV20-1,NA,CRTGTEAFF,TGCAGGACGGGGACTGAAGCTTTCTTT
NA,TRBJ2-6,TRBV27,NA,CASSWLTGSGANVLTF,TGTGCCAGCAGTTGGCTGACAGGTTCTGGGGCCAACGTCCTGACTTTC
once,TRBJ2-3,TRBV7-2,NA,CASSSLVGDTQYF,TGTGCCAGCAGCTCGCTAGTAGGAGATACACAGTATTTT
NA,TRBJ1-1,TRBV12-3/TRBV12-4,NA,CASSLLENTEAFF,TGTGCCAGCAGTTTACTCGAGAACACTGAAGCTTTCTTT
few,TRBJ2-6,TRBV7-6,TRBD1,CASSLGAGGNSGANVLTF,TGTGCCAGCAGCTTAGGGGCAGGGGGAAACTCTGGGGCCAACGTCCTGACTTTC
many,TRBJ1-1,TRBV10-3,TRBD1,CAIGAGTGGTEAFF,TGTGCCATCGGCGCCGGGACAGGCGGGACTGAAGCTTTCTTT
NA,TRBJ2-5,TRBV10-3,NA,CAISAGAGWETQYF,TGTGCCATCAGCGCGGGCGCTGGCTGGGAGACCCAGTACTTC
few,TRBJ2-1,TRBV14,NA,CASSRGTYYNEQFF,TGTGCCAGCAGCCGTGGGACTTACTACAATGAGCAGTTCTTC
many,TRBJ2-3,TRBV5-6,NA,CASSFGTDTQYF,TGTGCCAGCAGCTTCGGTACAGATACGCAGTATTTT
many,TRBJ1-1,TRBV4-3,TRBD1,CASSPTTGSGLNTEAFF,TGCGCCAGCAGCCCCACGACAGGGAGCGGGCTGAACACTGAAGCTTTCTTT
NA,TRBJ2-3,TRBV27,TRBD1,CASSFYQGQAPQYF,TGTGCCAGCAGTTTCTATCAGGGACAGGCGCCGCAGTATTTT
NA,TRBJ1-5,TRBV12-3/TRBV12-4,NA,CASSTPEGTQPQHF,TGTGCCAGCAGCACCCCGGAGGGGACTCAGCCCCAGCATTTT
many,TRBJ2-1,TRBV5-6,NA,CASSPPGHPYNEQFF,TGTGCCAGCAGCCCACCGGGACATCCCTACAATGAGCAGTTCTTC
few,TRBJ2-1,TRBV10-2,TRBD2,CASSEGTGLDPYNEQFF,TGCGCCAGCAGTGAGGGGACGGGACTAGACCCCTACAATGAGCAGTTCTTC
few,TRBJ1-2,TRBV7-2,NA,CASSLGASENSGYTF,TGTGCCAGCAGCTTAGGGGCGAGCGAAAACTCCGGCTACACCTTC
NA,TRBJ2-3,TRBV10-3,TRBD1,CAISRGQVPTDTQYF,TGTGCCATCAGTCGAGGACAGGTTCCCACAGATACGCAGTATTTT
few,TRBJ2-5,TRBV7-9,NA,CASSARGGDRETQYF,TGTGCCAGCAGCGCCCGAGGCGGGGATAGAGAGACCCAGTACTTC
NA,TRBJ2-6,TRBV7-2,NA,CASSLGFSGANVLTF,TGTGCCAGCAGCCTCGGATTCTCTGGGGCCAACGTCCTGACTTTC
many,TRBJ1-6,TRBV20-1,NA,CSVPPGLSPLHF,TGCAGTGTTCCGCCAGGGCTATCACCCCTCCACTTT
few,TRBJ2-7,TRBV6-5,NA,CASSFRARDYEQYF,TGTGCCAGCAGTTTCCGGGCCCGGGACTACGAGCAGTACTTC
NA,TRBJ2-3,TRBV6-1,TRBD2,CASSVLAGGRDTQYF,TGTGCCAGCAGTGTCCTAGCGGGGGGACGAGATACGCAGTATTTT
NA,TRBJ2-1,TRBV28,TRBD2,CASTLAGAYNEQFF,TGTGCCAGCACCCTAGCGGGAGCTTACAATGAGCAGTTCTTC
few,TRBJ1-1,TRBV27,NA,CASSATGRGTEAFF,TGTGCCAGCAGTGCCACAGGTAGGGGAACTGAAGCTTTCTTT
NA,TRBJ2-7,TRBV5-6,NA,CASSSTGRYEQYF,TGTGCCAGCAGCTCGACAGGGAGGTACGAGCAGTACTTC
many,TRBJ2-1,TRBV9,NA,CASSAATGAYNEQFF,TGTGCCAGCAGCGCTGCAACGGGAGCCTACAATGAGCAGTTCTTC
many,TRBJ2-5,TRBV2,NA,CASRYQETQYF,TGTGCCAGCAGATATCAAGAGACCCAGTACTTC
many,TRBJ2-3,TRBV5-1,NA,CASSSRGSYTDTQYF,TGCGCCAGCAGCTCCCGCGGCTCCTACACAGATACGCAGTATTTT
NA,TRBJ2-5,TRBV29-1,NA,CSVLDMGGQETQYF,TGCAGCGTACTGGACATGGGTGGTCAAGAGACCCAGTACTTC
many,TRBJ2-7,TRBV11-2,TRBD1,CASSSDRGRFYEQYF,TGTGCCAGCAGCTCCGACAGGGGGCGATTCTACGAGCAGTACTTC
many,TRBJ2-3,TRBV11-1,TRBD2,CASCWTSGSSDTQYF,TGTGCCAGCTGCTGGACTAGCGGGAGCTCGGATACGCAGTATTTT
many,TRBJ2-1,TRBV29-1,NA,CSFKRGSTEQFF,TGCAGCTTTAAGCGAGGGAGTACTGAGCAGTTCTTC
NA,TRBJ2-3,TRBV29-1,NA,CSVEPPGTDTQYF,TGCAGCGTTGAACCTCCTGGCACAGATACGCAGTATTTT
NA,TRBJ2-7,TRBV28,NA,CASSSGGTASYEQYF,TGTGCCAGCAGCTCGGGCGGGACTGCCTCCTACGAGCAGTACTTC
many,TRBJ2-3,TRBV20-1,NA,CSASQGVVDTQYF,TGCAGTGCTAGCCAGGGCGTGGTGGATACGCAGTATTTT
NA,TRBJ2-7,TRBV20-1,TRBD2,CSARGTSGVTFDEQYF,TGCAGTGCTAGGGGAACTAGCGGAGTAACGTTCGACGAGCAGTACTTC
few,TRBJ2-2,TRBV7-6,NA,CASSLGQGTNTGELFF,TGTGCCAGCAGCTTAGGTCAGGGGACGAACACCGGGGAGCTGTTTTTT
many,TRBJ2-5,TRBV4-1,TRBD1,CASSQRDSNQETQYF,TGCGCCAGCAGCCAGAGGGACAGTAACCAAGAGACCCAGTACTTC